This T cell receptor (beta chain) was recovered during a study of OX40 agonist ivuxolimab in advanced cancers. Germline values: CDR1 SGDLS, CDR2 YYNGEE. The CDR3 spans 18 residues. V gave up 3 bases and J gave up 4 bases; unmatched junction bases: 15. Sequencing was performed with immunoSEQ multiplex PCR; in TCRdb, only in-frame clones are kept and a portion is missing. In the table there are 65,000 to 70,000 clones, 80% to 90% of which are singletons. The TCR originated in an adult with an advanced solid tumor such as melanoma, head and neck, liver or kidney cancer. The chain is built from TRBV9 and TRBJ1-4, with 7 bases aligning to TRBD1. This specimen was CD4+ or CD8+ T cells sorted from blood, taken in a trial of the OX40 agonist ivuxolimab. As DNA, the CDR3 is TGTGCCAGCAGCGCCCACAGGGGAGGCGGGGGGCTTAATGAAAAACTGTTTTTT. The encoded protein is CASSAHRGGGGLNEKLFF.